The 26 T cell receptor beta chains below all came from one sample that was sequenced in a study of identical twins. A single record per CDR3 protein comes from TCRdb applying MiXCR to the 5' RACE reads. The sample contains hundreds of thousands of distinct CDR3 sequences, around a tenth of which appear only once. Sequencing was done on a sample of memory (CD45RO+) T cells sorted from blood. The origin of the receptors is a woman younger than 30 in good health.

This clonotype appeared a few times. This chain links TRBV20-1 with TRBJ2-7; D is ambiguous. The CDR3 is made up of 11 amino acids. V shed 6 bases and J shed 3 bases, with 9 bases lying between them. The germline V gene encodes CDR1 DFQATT and CDR2 SNEGSKA (reference sequence). The CDR3 sequence is CSATLLYEQYF. The CDR3, as DNA: TGCAGTGCGACATTACTCTACGAGCAGTACTTC.

The chain couples TRBV20-1 to TRBJ2-6, with D hard to call. Germline CDR1 reads DFQATT; CDR2 reads SNEGSKA (reference sequence). The CDR3 totals 16 residues. Between the trimmed V and J ends, which lost 5 bases and 1 base, there was a span of 15 bases. The CDR3 here is CSALRGERSGANVLTF. CDR3 bases: TGCAGTGCTCTGCGAGGAGAAAGATCTGGGGCCAACGTCCTGACTTTC.

This clonotype occurred a few times. The chain uses TRBV19 and TRBJ2-1; 10 nucleotides match TRBD1. Germline CDR1 and CDR2: LNHDA and SQIVND (reference sequence). V shed 6 bases and J 6 bases; nucleotides not matched to a gene: 8. The CDR3 has 15 amino acids. The CDR3: CASSTDRGWSNEQFF. In nucleotides, the CDR3 is TGTGCCAGTAGCACGGACAGGGGGTGGTCCAATGAGCAGTTCTTC.

In its sample, this clonotype was seen many times. The chain combines TRBV15 with TRBJ2-2, with D perhaps TRBD1 (5 bases). Germline CDR1 is LNHNV and CDR2 is YYDKDF (reference sequence). The CDR3 runs to 15 residues. Trimming took off 0 bases at V and 6 bases at J, with 11 bases between the two ends. The CDR3 bases are TGTGCCACCAGCAGAGATAAGGGGTCCTCCGGGGAGCTGTTTTTT. Translating it yields CATSRDKGSSGELFF.

In its sample, this clonotype was seen a few times. CDR3 sequence (DNA): TGTGCCAGCAGAGGCAGGGATTGGTATAATTCACCCCTCCACTTT. Its protein is CASRGRDWYNSPLHF. The J gene is TRBJ1-6, the V gene TRBV12-3 or TRBV12-4; maybe TRBD1 (5 bases). With 6 bases removed from V and 4 bases from J, the gap between germline ends came to 13 bases. The CDR3 runs 15 residues.

The table lists this clonotype with a few counts. The rearrangement links TRBV20-1 to TRBJ2-1, with TRBD2 identical over 10 bases. The CDR3 has 14 amino acids. Germline V gene data show CDR1 as DFQATT and CDR2 as SNEGSKA (reference sequence). Trimming took 1 base from V and 8 from J; bases not matched to a gene: 5. The CDR3 loop reads CSARVAGGGDEQFF. Written as DNA, the CDR3 is TGCAGTGCTAGAGTAGCGGGGGGCGGGGATGAGCAGTTCTTC.

The chain links TRBV4-3 to TRBJ1-4; tentatively, D is TRBD1 (5 bases). The CDR3 length is 19 residues. CDR1 and CDR2 (germline): LGHNA, YSLEER. Trimming shortened V by 0 bases and J by 2 bases, and 19 bases separated the two germline ends. CDR3 nucleotides: TGCGCCAGCAGCCAAGATGTACGGTCCAGGGCACGCACTAATGAAAAACTGTTTTTT. This codes for CASSQDVRSRARTNEKLFF.

The chain has TRBV20-1 and TRBJ1-2, with TRBD1 matching over 11 bases. V trimming: 6 bases; J trimming: 7 bases; junction bases outside the gene matches: 7. Germline CDR1 DFQATT, CDR2 SNEGSKA (reference sequence). The CDR3 is made up of 13 amino acids. CDR3 DNA sequence: TGCAGTGCGCCGGGACAGGGGGGAAGTGGCTACACCTTC. Its protein product is CSAPGQGGSGYTF.

This clonotype showed up many times. V and J are TRBV11-2 and TRBJ2-1; 13 bases are a match to TRBD2. Trimming cost V 5 bases and J 6 bases; bases outside gene matches: 10. Germline V gives CDR1 SGHAT, CDR2 FQNNGV. The CDR3 contains 17 residues. The CDR3 coding sequence is TGTGCCAGCAGCGTCAAGGTGACTAGCGGGGGGTTCAATGAGCAGTTCTTC. Its translation is CASSVKVTSGGFNEQFF. Together with reference TRBV11-2 and TRBJ2-1, the CDR3 gives the full variable domain: EAGVAQSPRYKIIEKRQSVAFWCNPISGHATLYWYQQILGQGPKLLIQFQNNGVVDDSQLPKDRFSAERLKGVDSTLKIQPAKLEDSAVYLCASSVKVTSGGFNEQFFGPGTRLTVL.

This clonotype turned up a few times. In nucleotides, the CDR3 is TGCGCCAGCAGCCAAGGCGAGGAGAGAAGCTATGGCTACACCTTC. Its protein is CASSQGEERSYGYTF. The rearrangement links TRBV4-1 to TRBJ1-2; D not resolved. Germline loops: CDR1 MGHRA, CDR2 YSYEKL. The CDR3 runs to 15 residues. The V gene lost 1 base and the J gene lost 4 bases, with 13 bases spanning the gap.

This clonotype has ten or more counts. V gene TRBV7-2 combines with J gene TRBJ1-2, with 7 nucleotides matching TRBD1. The length of the CDR3 is 15 residues. With 4 bases clipped from V and 5 bases from J, the junction kept 10 bases outside the gene matches. Germline CDR1 SGHTA, CDR2 FQGNSA. The CDR3 nucleotides read TGTGCCAGCAGCTCCCAGGGGGGAATACTATATGGCTACACCTTC. It encodes CASSSQGGILYGYTF. The whole variable domain, remainder taken from reference TRBV7-2 and TRBJ1-2, is GAGVSQSPSNKVTEKGKDVELRCDPISGHTALYWYRQSLGQGLEFLIYFQGNSAPDKSGLPSDRFSAERTGGSVSTLTIQRTQQEDSAVYLCASSSQGGILYGYTFGSGTRLTVV.

The rearrangement links TRBV5-1 to TRBJ2-3; D ambiguous. V gave up 5 bases and J gave up 3 bases, with 10 bases separating them. Germline loops: CDR1 SGHRS, CDR2 YFSETQ. This CDR3 contains 13 residues. Here the CDR3 reads CASRPRATDTQYF. The CDR3 DNA reads as TGCGCCAGCAGGCCTAGAGCAACAGATACGCAGTATTTT.

This chain's CDR3 is CASSVEPGGTEAFF. DNA for the CDR3: TGTGCCAGCAGCGTCGAGCCGGGGGGAACTGAAGCTTTCTTT. The chain recombines TRBV9 with TRBJ1-1; tentative D call: TRBD1 (5 bases). The length of the CDR3 is 14 residues. The germline V and J ends were trimmed by 2 bases and 5 bases, with 13 bases remaining between them. Germline CDR1 reads SGDLS; CDR2 reads YYNGEE.

This clonotype was counted a few times. The chain has TRBV20-1 and TRBJ2-1, with 9 bases that match TRBD1. V trimming: 0 bases; J trimming: 4 bases; junction bases outside the gene matches: 7. The CDR3 is 16 amino acids. Germline V CDR1 and CDR2: DFQATT, SNEGSKA (reference sequence). The CDR3: CSARDSGQGGYNEQFF. The CDR3 DNA reads TGCAGTGCTAGAGATTCGGGACAGGGTGGGTACAATGAGCAGTTCTTC.

This clonotype has a count of ten or more. The chain carries TRBV29-1 and TRBJ2-2; D call uncertain. V was shortened by 4 bases and J by 5 bases, with 5 bases between the two germline ends. Germline V lookup: CDR1 SQVTM, CDR2 ANQGSEA. This CDR3 contains 11 residues. CDR3 sequence reads: CSVAGTGELFF. In nucleotides, the CDR3 is TGCAGCGTTGCCGGGACCGGGGAGCTGTTTTTT.

The sample holds a few counts of this clonotype. The CDR3 spells CAWSVSGSVYEQYF. In DNA, the CDR3 is TGTGCCTGGAGTGTTAGCGGGAGCGTCTACGAGCAGTACTTC. The chain has TRBV30 and TRBJ2-7; 9 bases line up with TRBD2. The germline CDR1 and CDR2 sequences are GTSNPN and SVGIG (reference sequence). The CDR3 runs to 14 residues. Germline trimming cut 0 bases from V and 3 bases from J; bases unmatched to any gene: 3.

This clonotype was seen a few times. The rearrangement joins TRBV7-2 to TRBJ1-5, with no clear D. V lost 3 bases to trimming and J lost 4 bases, with 7 bases between them. The germline CDR1 and CDR2 sequences are SGHTA and FQGNSA. The CDR3 loop spans 13 amino acids. Here the CDR3 reads CASSFQENQPQHF. The CDR3 DNA is TGTGCCAGCAGCTTCCAAGAGAATCAGCCCCAGCATTTT.

This clonotype was seen a few times. The gene calls are TRBV6-6 and TRBJ1-1, with TRBD1 as a possible D gene (6 bases). Germline V CDR1 and CDR2: MNHNY, SVGAGI (reference sequence). This CDR3 region has 13 residues. The V gene lost 2 bases and the J gene lost 3 bases, with 7 bases spanning the gap. The CDR3 protein is CASSYRQDTEAFF. CDR3 in DNA: TGTGCCAGCAGTTACCGACAGGACACTGAAGCTTTCTTT.

This chain uses TRBV18 with TRBJ2-1, with D perhaps TRBD2 (6 bases). This CDR3 region has 15 residues. V was trimmed by 2 bases and J by 7 bases, leaving 15 bases between them. Germline loops: CDR1 KGHSH, CDR2 LQKENI. The chain's CDR3 is CASSPIGGGRNEQFF. DNA for the CDR3: TGTGCCAGCTCACCAATCGGCGGTGGGAGGAATGAGCAGTTCTTC.

Note on this clonotype: The junction does not match germline at one end; this may be a read error. V usage is TRBV24-1 and J usage is TRBJ2-3, with no clear D. Germline loops: CDR1 KGHDR, CDR2 SFDVKD. This CDR3 has 12 residues. CDR3 sequence reads: CATRGITETQYF. The CDR3 DNA sequence: TGTGCCACCAGGGGAATCACAGAAACGCAGTATTTT.

This clonotype was counted ten times or more. The chain recombines TRBV5-1 with TRBJ2-7; possibly TRBD1 or TRBD2 for D (5 bases each). The CDR3 runs to 14 residues. CDR1 and CDR2 (germline): SGHRS, YFSETQ. Trimming shortened V by 0 bases and J by 3 bases, and 10 bases separated the two germline ends. The CDR3 region has the DNA TGCGCCAGCAGCTTGGTGGGACCTGGCTACGAGCAGTACTTC. It specifies CASSLVGPGYEQYF.

Only a few counts were recorded for this clonotype. J is TRBJ2-2 and V is TRBV7-6, with a tentative D call TRBD2 (5 bases). Trimming took off 6 bases at V and 6 bases at J, with 17 bases between the two ends. The CDR3 contains 15 residues. From germline, CDR1 is SGHVS and CDR2 FNYEAQ. CDR3 bases: TGTGCCAGCAGTCCCGCAGTAGCCGGGGCCGGGGAGCTGTTTTTT. Its translation is CASSPAVAGAGELFF.

This clonotype was seen repeatedly, ten times or more. The chain recombines TRBV6-5 with TRBJ2-3; 8 nucleotides line up with TRBD2. CDR3 length equals 17 residues. Germline CDR1 is MNHEY and CDR2 is SVGAGI. The V and J ends lost 4 bases and 4 bases, in that order; junction bases with no gene match: 13. The CDR3 region is CASSSLGGLVAPDTQYF. CDR3 nucleotides: TGTGCCAGCAGTTCCCTTGGGGGACTAGTTGCCCCAGATACGCAGTATTTT.

Many counts were recorded for this clonotype. V is TRBV29-1 and J is TRBJ2-3; possible D gene TRBD1, 5 bases. The CDR3 totals 12 residues. V was trimmed by 8 bases and J by 3 bases, leaving 12 bases between them. CDR1 is SQVTM and CDR2 is ANQGSEA in the germline V gene. The CDR3 sequence is CSPRKGTDTQYF. The CDR3 DNA follows: TGCAGCCCGCGGAAGGGGACAGATACGCAGTATTTT.

The chain couples TRBV12-3 or TRBV12-4 to TRBJ2-7; D may be TRBD1 (6 bases). The V end was cut by 8 bases, the J end by 3 bases, with 11 bases between. The CDR3 has 12 residues. CDR3 protein: CASRPGVYEQYF. CDR3 in DNA: TGTGCCAGCCGCCCAGGGGTCTACGAGCAGTACTTC.

This clonotype appeared a few times. V gene TRBV3-1 combines with J gene TRBJ1-1; 7 bases line up with TRBD1. CDR1 and CDR2 from the germline V gene are LGHDT and YNNKEL (reference sequence). The CDR3 is 14 residues long. Unmatched junction bases numbered 7, after V lost 5 bases and J lost 4 bases. The CDR3 coding sequence is TGTGCCAGCAGCGTCAGGGGGGCGGCCACTGAAGCTTTCTTT. Translation: CASSVRGAATEAFF.